This TCR beta chain was recorded in a study of T cell responses to AZD1222 COVID-19 vaccine. Overall study context: Pooling of second doses given at about 4 or about 12 weeks was done.

Assay: immunoSEQ multiplex PCR; the TCRdb copy retains only in-frame clones and omits some. The sample contains 120,000 to 150,000 clones, approximately 88% of which appear only once. J lost 4 bases, V lost 4 bases, and 11 bases had no gene match. CDR3 length equals 16 residues. The germline CDR1 and CDR2 sequences are MNHEY and SVGAGI. Points on this clone: At the DNA level, this CDR3 is encoded by other sequences in the same sample as well.

This TCR was sampled from an adult in good health. The rearrangement links TRBV6-5 to TRBJ2-5; 8 nucleotides match TRBD1. Sample: peripheral blood, taken on day 0 of AZD1222 vaccination. The CDR3 loop is CASSSADRVRRETQYF. DNA of the CDR3: TGTGCCAGCAGTTCCGCGGACAGGGTCCGGCGAGAGACCCAGTACTTC.